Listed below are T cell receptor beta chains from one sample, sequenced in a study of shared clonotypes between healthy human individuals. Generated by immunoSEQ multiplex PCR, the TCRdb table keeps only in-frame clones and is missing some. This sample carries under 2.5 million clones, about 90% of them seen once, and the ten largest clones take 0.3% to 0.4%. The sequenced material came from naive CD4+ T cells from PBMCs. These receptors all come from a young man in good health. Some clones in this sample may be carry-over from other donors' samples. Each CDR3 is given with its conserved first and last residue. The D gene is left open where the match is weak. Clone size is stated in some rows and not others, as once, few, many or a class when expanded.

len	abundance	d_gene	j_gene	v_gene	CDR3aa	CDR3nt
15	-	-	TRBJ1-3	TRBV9	CASSVTGKTGNTIYF	TGTGCCAGCAGCGTAACAGGGAAAACTGGAAACACCATATATTTT
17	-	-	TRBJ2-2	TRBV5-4	CASCAGGALQNTGELFF	TGTGCCAGCTGCGCCGGCGGCGCCCTCCAGAACACCGGGGAGCTGTTTTTT
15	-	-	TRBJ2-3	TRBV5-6	CASSPLGAATDTQYF	TGTGCCAGCAGCCCTTTGGGTGCGGCCACAGATACGCAGTATTTT
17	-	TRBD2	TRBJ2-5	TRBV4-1	CASSQVDSGRPQETQYF	TGCGCCAGCAGCCAAGTCGATAGCGGGAGGCCCCAAGAGACCCAGTACTTC
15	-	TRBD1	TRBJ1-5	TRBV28	CASRRDRGGNQPQHF	TGTGCCAGCAGAAGGGACAGGGGCGGCAATCAGCCCCAGCATTTT
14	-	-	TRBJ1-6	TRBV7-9	CASSQDTYNSPLHF	TGTGCCAGCAGCCAAGACACCTATAATTCACCCCTCCACTTT
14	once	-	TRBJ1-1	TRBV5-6	CASSYTRVGTEAFF	TGTGCCAGCAGCTATACCAGGGTGGGGACTGAAGCTTTCTTT
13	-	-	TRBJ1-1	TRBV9	CASSVRLHTEAFF	TGTGCCAGCAGCGTTCGATTACACACTGAAGCTTTCTTT
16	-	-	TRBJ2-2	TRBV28	CASSLPDKGRTGELFF	TGTGCCAGCAGTTTACCGGACAAAGGAAGGACCGGGGAGCTGTTTTTT
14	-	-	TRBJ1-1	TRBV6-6	CASSYEGGWTEAFF	TGTGCCAGCAGTTACGAGGGCGGTTGGACTGAAGCTTTCTTT
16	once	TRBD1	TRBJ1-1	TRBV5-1	CASSPRDRGLQTEAFF	TGCGCCAGCAGCCCCCGGGACAGGGGGCTCCAAACTGAAGCTTTCTTT
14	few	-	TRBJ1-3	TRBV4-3	CASSQRQNGNTIYF	TGCGCCAGCAGCCAGCGACAGAATGGAAACACCATATATTTT
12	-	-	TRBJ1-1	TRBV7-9	CASSRDGDKAFF	TGTGCCAGCAGCCGGGACGGAGACAAAGCTTTCTTT
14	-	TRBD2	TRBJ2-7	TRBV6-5	CASSRGLAGYEQYF	TGTGCCAGCAGTCGCGGACTAGCGGGTTACGAGCAGTACTTC
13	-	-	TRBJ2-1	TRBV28	CASSSPGYNEQFF	TGTGCCAGCAGCAGCCCGGGGTACAATGAGCAGTTCTTC
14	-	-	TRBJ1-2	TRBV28	CASSGSFGEDGYTF	TGTGCCAGCAGTGGCTCGTTCGGAGAGGATGGCTACACCTTC
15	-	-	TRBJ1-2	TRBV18	CASSQPGGAGYGYTF	TGTGCCAGCTCACAACCGGGGGGCGCAGGCTATGGCTACACCTTC
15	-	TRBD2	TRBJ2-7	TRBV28	CASSLWLAGGGEQYF	TGTGCCAGCAGTTTGTGGCTAGCGGGAGGTGGTGAGCAGTACTTC
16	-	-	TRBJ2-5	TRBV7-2	CASSGSANPHAETQYF	TGTGCCAGCAGCGGTAGCGCGAACCCCCACGCCGAGACCCAGTACTTC
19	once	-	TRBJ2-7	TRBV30	CAWSVHPRGLAANTDEQYF	TGTGCCTGGAGTGTACATCCCCGGGGCTTAGCGGCAAACACCGACGAGCAGTACTTC
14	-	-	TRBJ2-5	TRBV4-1	CASSRSGTQETQYF	TGCGCCAGCAGCCGCTCCGGGACACAAGAGACCCAGTACTTC
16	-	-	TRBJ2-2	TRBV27	CASSLSYRENTGELFF	TGTGCCAGCAGTTTATCGTACCGGGAGAACACCGGGGAGCTGTTTTTT